These 31 T cell receptor beta chains share one sample of origin, sequenced in a study of tumor-infiltrating lymphocytes in primary liver carcinoma. The investigators made TCR beta cDNA from about 500 ng total RNA, using a constant-region primer. It was through three nested multiplex PCR rounds of slightly modified ARM-PCR that TCR beta libraries arose. The two initial PCR rounds, roughly 10 cycles each, used TRBV1-TRBV30 forward and C-beta reverse primers. TCRdb recomputed calls from the multiplex PCR reads with MiXCR, one row per CDR3 protein. The repertoire holds 99,000 or so distinct CDR3 sequences, with about four fifths as singletons. Co-extraction yielded RNA and DNA from around 20-30 mg of unsorted bulk tissue. Material: liver tumor tissue from sampling region 3. Subset described: tumor region T3, left-lateral pole. These receptors originate from a middle-aged man with primary liver carcinoma and hepatitis B virus infection.

As to this clonotype: Its ends do not fully match the called genes, so a read error is possible. The V call is TRBV5-5, the J call TRBJ2-2; 7 nucleotides match TRBD2. The CDR3 sequence is 14 residues long. Per germline, CDR1 SGHKS and CDR2 YYEKEE (reference sequence). The CDR3 region has the DNA TGTGCCAGTTGCGTGCTAGCTGGCGGCGGGGGGCTGTTTTTT. It yields the protein CASCVLAGGGGLFF.

As regards this clonotype: With a much larger clone just one base away, this may be a read error. This sequence joins TRBV7-9 and TRBJ1-6, with D uncertain. The CDR3 is 15 amino acids. The germline V gene has CDR1 SEHNR and CDR2 FQNEAQ (reference sequence). As DNA, the CDR3 is TGTGTCAGCAGCTTAGCACCAGCTGGGTCCTCACCCCTCCACTTT. This sequence encodes CVSSLAPAGSSPLHF.

J is TRBJ1-1 and V is TRBV19; D unclear. CDR3 length equals 15 residues. The germline V and J ends were trimmed by 5 bases and 5 bases, with 18 bases remaining between them. Germline CDR1 LNHDA, CDR2 SQIVND (reference sequence). The CDR3 DNA follows: TGTGCCAGTAGTGTTGGACTTGTCCCGGGTACTGAAGCTTTCTTT. This encodes CASSVGLVPGTEAFF.

This clonotype appeared a single time. One end of the junction is discordant with germline, which a read error may explain. This rearrangement joins TRBV4-3 to TRBJ2-1, with 8 bases identical to TRBD2. The germline CDR1 and CDR2 sequences are LGHNA and YSLEER. The CDR3 loop spans 16 amino acids. The CDR3 loop reads CANSQEWLAGYNEQFF. For the CDR3, the DNA is TGCGCCAACAGCCAAGAGTGGTTAGCGGGATACAATGAGCAGTTCTTC.

About this clonotype itself: Since the CDR3 does not end with the conserved phenylalanine or tryptophan, this likely comes from a read error. The chain is built from TRBV5-4 and TRBJ2-2, with 9 nucleotides matching TRBD2. Germline CDR1 is SGHNT and CDR2 is YYREEE (reference sequence). The CDR3 consists of 17 residues. The CDR3 sequence is CASSLRLAGRNTGELFL. The CDR3 DNA is TGCGCCAGCAGCTTGCGGCTAGCGGGAAGGAACACCGGGGAGCTGTTTCTT.

This chain uses TRBV20-1 with TRBJ2-2; 10 bases are a match to TRBD2. V was pared by 3 bases and J by 3 bases, with 4 bases of the junction left unmatched. The CDR3 is 15 amino acids. Germline V gives CDR1 DFQATT, CDR2 SNEGSKA (reference sequence). CDR3 coding DNA: TGCAGTGCTAGGTCTAGCGGGAGAGACACCGGGGAGCTGTTTTTT. Amino acids: CSARSSGRDTGELFF.

This clonotype has a single count. A read error may account for a junction end that differs from germline. The J gene is TRBJ2-7, the V gene TRBV4-2, with 9 bases aligning to TRBD2. The CDR3 sequence is 15 residues long. Germline CDR1 is LGHNA and CDR2 is YNFKEQ. The CDR3 is CACSQGASGIYEQYF. Here the CDR3 DNA reads TGTGCCTGCAGCCAGGGTGCTAGCGGGATCTACGAGCAGTACTTC.

The chain is built from TRBV5-4 and TRBJ2-3; D call uncertain. This CDR3 has 12 residues. From germline, CDR1 is SGHNT and CDR2 YYREEE (reference sequence). Trimming took off 2 bases at V and 12 bases at J, with 13 bases between the two ends. The CDR3 DNA is TGTGCCAGCAGCTTTTTGGAGAGTATACAGTATTTT. It specifies CASSFLESIQYF.

This clonotype is a singleton in its sample. The CDR3 does not close with the conserved phenylalanine or tryptophan, likely indicating a read error. This rearrangement joins TRBV6-2 or TRBV6-3 to TRBJ2-7; possible D gene TRBD2, 6 bases. There are 14 residues in the CDR3. Germline CDR1 MNHEY, CDR2 SVGEGT. CDR3 bases: TGTACCAGCAGTTCTCTTTTAGCGGACTACGAGCAGTACCTC. This translates into CTSSSLLADYEQYL.

About this clonotype itself: The CDR3 ends on some other residue instead of the conserved phenylalanine or tryptophan, so this is likely a read error. The chain couples TRBV6-5 to TRBJ2-3, with 12 bases aligning to TRBD2. Germline V lookup: CDR1 MNHEY, CDR2 SVGAGI. The CDR3 contains 15 residues. CDR3 amino acids: CASNTGLAGTATQYL. CDR3 bases: TGTGCCAGCAACACAGGACTAGCGGGAACAGCTACGCAGTATTTA.

With respect to this clonotype: One junction end disagrees with the germline gene, perhaps due to a read error. The chain combines TRBV6-1 with TRBJ2-2; the match to TRBD2 covers 10 bases. Germline V CDR1 and CDR2: MNHNS, SASEGT. The CDR3 spans 16 residues. The CDR3 is CASSVTSGRADGELLF. CDR3 in DNA: TGTGCCAGCAGTGTGACCAGCGGGAGGGCCGACGGGGAGCTGTTGTTT.

This sequence joins TRBV12-3 or TRBV12-4 and TRBJ2-2; D might be TRBD2 (7 bases). Trimming cost V 3 bases and J 4 bases, with 15 bases left between them. The CDR3 totals 16 residues. In DNA, the CDR3 is TGTGCCAGCAGTTTTGGGGGGGCAATAGGCACCGGGGAGCTGTTTTTT. This gives the protein CASSFGGAIGTGELFF.

Concerning this clonotype: A junction end diverges from the germline sequence, so it may reflect a read error. The chain uses TRBV6-1 and TRBJ2-7, with a possible D match to TRBD1 (6 bases). This CDR3 contains 15 residues. CDR1 is MNHNS, CDR2 SASEGT, per germline. For the CDR3, the DNA is TGTGCCAACAGTGAAGCAGACAGGAACTCCTATGAGCAGTACTTC. Its translation is CANSEADRNSYEQYF.

Turning to this clonotype: At one of its ends the junction is not consistent with the germline gene, which may arise from a read error. This chain uses TRBV7-9 with TRBJ2-7; tentatively, D is TRBD1 (6 bases). This CDR3 is 15 amino acids long. The V gene's germline CDR1 is SEHNR and CDR2 FQNEAQ (reference sequence). CDR3 DNA: TGTGCCAGCAACTTACTGGGACAACCACCCTACGAGCAGTACTTC. It encodes CASNLLGQPPYEQYF.

Remarks on this clonotype: The junction departs from the called germline gene at one end, perhaps through a read error. This chain links TRBV5-4 with TRBJ2-3; perhaps TRBD1 as D (5 bases). Germline values: CDR1 SGHNT, CDR2 YYREEE (reference sequence). The CDR3 extends over 13 amino acids. The CDR3 protein is CASSLASGCEQYF. As DNA, the CDR3 is TGCGCCAGCAGCTTGGCATCAGGGTGTGAGCAGTATTTT.

The chain uses TRBV11-1 and TRBJ2-4, with a tentative D call TRBD2 (6 bases). Trimming removed 6 bases from V and 6 bases from J, with 24 bases in between. Germline loops: CDR1 SGHAT, CDR2 FQDESV (reference sequence). The CDR3 loop spans 17 amino acids. The CDR3 DNA is TGTGCCAGCAGTTTTCCCGGGATTAGCGGAACCAGAAACATTCAGTACTTC. This encodes CASSFPGISGTRNIQYF.

The J gene is TRBJ2-1, the V gene TRBV29-1, with D possibly matching TRBD1 (6 bases). Trimming left V 5 bases short and J 9 bases short, with 20 bases between. Germline lookup yields CDR1 SQVTM and CDR2 ANQGSEA. The CDR3 consists of 14 residues. CDR3 sequence: CSVLLAGVKGEQFF. As DNA, the CDR3 is TGCAGCGTTCTCCTGGCAGGGGTGAAGGGTGAGCAGTTCTTC.

The chain joins TRBV11-2 to TRBJ2-1; TRBD2 might be the D (7 bases). Germline V CDR1 and CDR2: SGHAT, FQNNGV. V lost 2 bases to trimming and J lost 8 bases, with 22 bases between them. The CDR3 is 17 amino acids. The DNA of the CDR3 is TGTGCCAGCAGCTTATGCGTGGGGGGGGCGGTATCGGATGAGCAGTTCTTC. Residues: CASSLCVGGAVSDEQFF. The whole variable domain, filled in from reference TRBV11-2 and TRBJ2-1, reads EAGVAQSPRYKIIEKRQSVAFWCNPISGHATLYWYQQILGQGPKLLIQFQNNGVVDDSQLPKDRFSAERLKGVDSTLKIQPAKLEDSAVYLCASSLCVGGAVSDEQFFGPGTRLTVL.

This clonotype was seen only a few times. The germline gene is not matched at one end of the junction; a read error may be the cause. The rearrangement links TRBV28 to TRBJ2-1, with D unresolved. Germline V gives CDR1 MDHEN, CDR2 SYDVKM. This CDR3 has 14 residues. The CDR3 DNA is TGTGCCAGCAGTTTAGTGGGTTTCGACAATGAGCAGTCCTTC. This gives the protein CASSLVGFDNEQSF.

Note on this clonotype: A much larger clone differs from this one at a single base, so this may be a read error. The J gene is TRBJ2-1, the V gene TRBV19; TRBD2 might be the D (5 bases). Germline lookup yields CDR1 LNHDA and CDR2 SQIVND (reference sequence). Deletions cut 8 bases from V and 2 bases from J, with 13 bases between. There are 14 residues in the CDR3. In DNA, the CDR3 is TGTGCCAGTGCGCCGGAACTAGCCTACAATGAGCAGTTCTTC. Translating gives CASAPELAYNEQFF.

Points on this clonotype: The missing conserved phenylalanine or tryptophan at the end of this CDR3 makes a read error likely. This CDR3 is CASCPTAYGYTL. CDR3 in DNA: TGTGCCAGCTGCCCAACAGCCTATGGCTACACCTTA. The chain recombines TRBV6-2 or TRBV6-3 with TRBJ1-2; D not certain. The CDR3 contains 12 residues. Trimming stripped 8 bases from V and 4 bases from J, with 11 bases between. The V gene's germline CDR1 is MNHEY and CDR2 SVGEGT.

In this sample, this clonotype turned up once. Mismatch with germline at one junction end may stem from a read error. The chain couples TRBV5-6 to TRBJ2-2; the match to TRBD2 covers 10 bases. CDR1 and CDR2 (germline): SGHDT, YYEEEE. The CDR3 extends over 15 amino acids. CDR3 region: CASSLGLAGTGELVF. The CDR3 DNA is TGTGCCAGCAGCTTGGGACTAGCGGGCACCGGGGAACTGGTTTTT.

On this clonotype itself: Sequence at one end of the junction differs from germline and may be a read error. The rearrangement joins TRBV4-2 to TRBJ2-1; 9 nucleotides line up with TRBD2. The CDR3 extends over 15 amino acids. Germline V gene data show CDR1 as LGHNA and CDR2 as YNFKEQ. The chain's CDR3 is CVSSQVVSGSNEQFF. In DNA form, the CDR3 reads TGTGTCAGCAGCCAAGTGGTTAGCGGGAGTAATGAGCAGTTCTTC.

Notes on this clonotype: In this CDR3 the conserved last residue, phenylalanine or tryptophan, is missing, so a read error is likely. The CDR3 spells CASSLNQVYEQYS. The CDR3, as DNA: TGTGCCAGCAGCTTAAATCAGGTTTACGAGCAGTACTCC. The V and J genes are TRBV7-9 and TRBJ2-7; the D is unclear. This CDR3 is built from 13 residues. The germline CDR1 and CDR2 sequences are SEHNR and FQNEAQ (reference sequence). V was clipped by 2 bases and J by 4 bases, with 9 bases between them.

Note on this clonotype: Given the absence of the conserved phenylalanine or tryptophan at the CDR3 end, a read error is likely. V and J are TRBV29-1 and TRBJ2-3; D perhaps matches TRBD1 (5 bases). The DNA end is a closer match to TRBJ1-5, so the J assignment may be wrong. This CDR3 comprises 13 residues. Looked up from germline, CDR1 is SQVTM and CDR2 is ANQGSEA. The CDR3 nucleotides read TGCAGCGCTTCTGGGGCGGGCACAGATACGCAGCATTCT. As protein: CSASGAGTDTQHS.

There are many counts of this clonotype. The CDR3 here is CARSFPPGGDTEAFF. The CDR3 nucleotides are TGTGCCAGAAGCTTTCCCCCCGGGGGCGACACTGAAGCTTTCTTT. The chain links TRBV5-3 to TRBJ1-1, with D tentatively TRBD1 (6 bases). TRBV5-3 is an open reading frame, and its role is uncertain. The CDR3 length is 15 residues. V was clipped by 2 bases and J by 3 bases, with 14 bases between them.

Turning to this clonotype: In this CDR3 the conserved last residue, phenylalanine or tryptophan, is missing, so a read error is likely. This chain uses TRBV29-1 with TRBJ2-5; D is uncertain. Germline V CDR1 and CDR2: SQVTM, ANQGSEA. The CDR3 is 13 amino acids. Trimming cost V 6 bases and J 0 bases, with 11 bases left between them. The CDR3 sequence: CSVLIAYQETQYL. In DNA form, the CDR3 reads TGCAGCGTCCTGATAGCATACCAAGAGACCCAGTACCTT.

Of note for this clonotype: No conserved phenylalanine or tryptophan ends this CDR3, so it is likely a read error. The genes are TRBV30 and TRBJ1-2; D gene unclear. Per germline, CDR1 GTSNPN and CDR2 SVGIG (reference sequence). The CDR3 spans 12 residues. Deletions cut 4 bases from V and 0 bases from J, with 6 bases between. The CDR3 sequence: CAWTSANYGYTS. The CDR3 DNA reads as TGTGCCTGGACGTCAGCTAACTATGGCTACACCTCC.

This chain uses TRBV29-1 with TRBJ1-5; D may match TRBD1 or TRBD2 (5 bases each). The closer fit of TRBJ2-3 to the DNA end suggests the J call may be wrong. Germline V gene sequence: CDR1 SQVTM, CDR2 ANQGSEA. This CDR3 contains 14 residues. Here the CDR3 DNA reads TGCATCGTAGCGACAGTGAGTAAAAGTCAGCCCCAGTATTTT. Its protein product is CIVATVSKSQPQYF.

Points on this clonotype: At one of its ends the junction is not consistent with the germline gene, which may arise from a read error. The rearrangement uses TRBV5-1 and TRBJ1-1, with a possible D match to TRBD1 (5 bases). The CDR3 sequence is 15 residues long. The germline CDR1 and CDR2 sequences are SGHRS and YFSETQ. This CDR3 is CASSAMAGSNTEAFF. CDR3 nucleotide sequence: TGCGCCAGCAGCGCCATGGCAGGGAGCAACACTGAAGCTTTCTTC. The full variable domain, its missing parts supplied by reference TRBV5-1 and TRBJ1-1, is KAGVTQTPRYLIKTRGQQVTLSCSPISGHRSVSWYQQTPGQGLQFLFEYFSETQRNKGNFPGRFSGRQFSNSRSEMNVSTLELGDSALYLCASSAMAGSNTEAFFGQGTRLTVV.

Concerning this clonotype itself: One end of the junction fails to match germline, which may point to a read error. V is TRBV4-1 and J is TRBJ1-5; D is ambiguous. CDR3 length: 16 residues. The germline V gene encodes CDR1 MGHRA and CDR2 YSYEKL. The CDR3 bases are TGTGCCAGCAGCCCCGTTGAGATGGTTGGCAATCAGCCCCAGCATTTT. Encoded protein: CASSPVEMVGNQPQHF.